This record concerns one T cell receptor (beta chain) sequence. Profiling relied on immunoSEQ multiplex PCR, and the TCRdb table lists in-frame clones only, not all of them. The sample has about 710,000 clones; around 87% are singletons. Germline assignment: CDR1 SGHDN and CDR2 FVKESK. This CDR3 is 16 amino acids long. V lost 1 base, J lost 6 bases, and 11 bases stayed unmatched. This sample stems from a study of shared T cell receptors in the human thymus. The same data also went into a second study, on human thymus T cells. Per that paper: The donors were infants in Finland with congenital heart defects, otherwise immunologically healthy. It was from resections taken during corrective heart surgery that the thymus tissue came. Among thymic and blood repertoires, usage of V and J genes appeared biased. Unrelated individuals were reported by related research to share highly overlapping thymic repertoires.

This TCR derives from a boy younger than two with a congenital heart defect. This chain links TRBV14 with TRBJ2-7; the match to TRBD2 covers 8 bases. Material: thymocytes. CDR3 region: CASSQGSSGRRCEQYF. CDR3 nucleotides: TGTGCCAGCAGCCAAGGAAGCAGCGGGAGACGGTGCGAGCAGTACTTC.